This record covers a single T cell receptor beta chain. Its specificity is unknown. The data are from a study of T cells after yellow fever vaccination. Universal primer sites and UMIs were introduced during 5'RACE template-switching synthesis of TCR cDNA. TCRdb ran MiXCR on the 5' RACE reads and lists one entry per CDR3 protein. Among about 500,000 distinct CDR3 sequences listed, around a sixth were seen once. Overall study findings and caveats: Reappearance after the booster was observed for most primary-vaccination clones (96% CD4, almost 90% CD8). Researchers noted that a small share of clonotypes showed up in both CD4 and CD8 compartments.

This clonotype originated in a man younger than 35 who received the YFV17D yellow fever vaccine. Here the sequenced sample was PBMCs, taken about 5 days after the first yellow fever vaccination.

This CDR3 reads CASSYGQGTGYTF. In DNA form, the CDR3 reads TGTGCCAGCAGTTACGGACAGGGGACTGGCTACACCTTC. This sequence joins TRBV27 and TRBJ1-2, with TRBD1 identical over 9 bases. This CDR3 has 13 residues. The germline gives CDR1 MNHEY, CDR2 SMNVEV (reference sequence). V lost 4 bases to trimming and J lost 7 bases; unmatched junction nucleotides: 4.